This paragraph reports one T cell receptor (beta chain). This receptor's antigen is unknown. No clone much larger than this one lies a single base away; base qualities are absent. Other DNA sequences in this specimen translate into the identical CDR3. This record belongs to a study of cytomegalovirus exposure and HLA in healthy donors (dated by TCRdb to about 2017). At the level of the whole study: An earlier analysis of about 560 of the donors reported 276 Gb of sequence data and 117 million unique TCR beta sequences obtained from roughly 170 million T cells. An early release that covered more than 550 HLA-typed donors contained approximately 300 gigabases of sequencing data and about 84 million unique TCR sequences. The genetic ancestry cluster associated with self-reported Caucasian donors included over 65% of the 398 genotyped donors. The study was designed to test whether signatures of past pathogen exposure could be identified by cataloging public T cell receptors. Using immunosequencing, the study profiled T cell repertoires from around 670 subjects and related those repertoires to cytomegalovirus serostatus. A separate validation cohort of over a hundred different subjects was used in addition to the roughly 670-subject first cohort. To predict cytomegalovirus infection status, the study brought together high-throughput TCR immunosequencing, statistical association of individual TCRs with disease status, and machine learning. To study patterns of TCR occurrence, a later analysis re-analyzed previously published TCR beta repertoires from 600 to 750 donors and added high-resolution HLA genotyping. Rather than using new phenotypic data, the later analysis identified candidate immune exposures from TCR beta sequences and from how often those sequences occurred across donors. To decide whether each TCR beta V gene segment behaved as functional or pseudogenic, an earlier analysis of some 580 of the donors relied on high-throughput TCR beta sequencing. Donor age, sex, ethnicity and CMV serostatus were compiled together with the repertoire data. A later genetic analysis used genome-wide SNP genotypes for 398 of the 666 donors, treating that subset as a discovery cohort. Every repertoire in the discovery cohort had been generated on one and the same sequencing platform. Class I and class II HLA loci were covered by the typing at four-digit resolution. The number of typed donors differed by locus: about 620-640 for A, B, C, DRB1 and DQB1; some 540 for DQA1; approximately 600 for DPA1; and roughly 490 for DPB1. Because of strong linkage in the cohort, four or five DR-DQ haplotypes were treated as single units for association and clustering. Across about 370 genotyped donors of the cohort, an average of approximately 240,000 unique TCR beta nucleotide sequences per donor were sequenced, and around 20% of those sequences were non-productive. General findings and caveats noted by the study authors: Because the 87-base-pair reads could not distinguish some IMGT-functional V segments, including TRBV6-2 and TRBV6-3, those segments were excluded. In an earlier analysis of some 500 of the donors, most TCR beta V segments were observed in productive rearrangements about 87% or about 30% of the time, broadly matching IMGT annotations. A few of the identified cytomegalovirus-associated TCR beta chains were confirmed in vitro to be specific for cytomegalovirus antigens. When HLA alleles, especially DR and DQ, strongly co-occurred, TCR associations were difficult to assign to individual alleles. While some public TCRs were present in many individuals, most TCR sequences turned up only very rarely across donors. In a later analysis, the rate of TCR association differed among HLA loci, with DRB1 alleles having the most associated TCRs and HLA-C alleles having the fewest. The authors suggested that the approach could potentially be generalized to other disease states and immunological phenotypes. A later analysis associated 16,951 TCR beta sequences with specific HLA alleles at a false discovery rate of 0.05. Linkage disequilibrium might explain the correlated functional status among segregating V segments, but an unknown experimental factor could not be ruled out. A further reported finding was that TCR beta sequences accurately predicted the HLA-A and HLA-B alleles for most subjects in the first cohort. In both the original and validation cohorts, the classifier was reported to diagnose cytomegalovirus status with high specificity and sensitivity. A later genetic analysis associated a missense DCLRE1C variant with V-gene and J-gene trimming of TCR beta chains, and an independent cohort replicated the association. The presence/absence analyses assumed that sequencing depth was roughly uniform across donors, and that assumption may not be true. A total of 150 or so TCR beta chains were listed by the study as associated with cytomegalovirus. A group of highly shared sequence variants was considered likely to be a technical artifact of the sequencing pipeline. Because HLA typing was missing for some donors at each locus, association tests included only the typed subset. In a later analysis, most CMV-associated TCR beta chains were found to appear HLA-restricted, with HLA associations seemingly driven largely by CMV exposure. Over 15 rarely observed V segments, including chromosome 9 orphons, were excluded from the earlier analysis of approximately 500 of the donors because counts were too low. The only immune exposure information available for the cohort was CMV serostatus. In a later analysis, several top co-occurrence clusters were reported to appear linked to parvovirus B19, influenza, CMV and Epstein-Barr virus. This cohort had only TCR beta chains sequenced, and the lack of alpha or paired-chain data limited which features could be detected. Compared with equally common non-associated chains, HLA-associated TCR beta chains in a later analysis were more clonally expanded and had lower generation probabilities. Compared with the roughly 700-donor mean, donors in an Asian-associated ancestry cluster had fewer N-insertions in productive TCRs, according to a later genetic analysis.

The CDR3 measures 18 amino acids from cysteine to phenylalanine. Left in the record is the CDR3 DNA by itself, 54 bases read in frame from the first base. The germline V gene gives CDR1 as SGHVS and CDR2 as FQNEAQ. Trimming accounts for 6 bases at V and 2 bases at J, while the number of junction bases matched to no gene is 13. Library preparation was by the immunoSEQ multiplex PCR assay. A mixture of 60 forward primers for TCR Vbeta segments and 13 reverse primers for TCR Jbeta segments was used in the multiplex PCR. Amplification of the CDR3 region of rearranged TCR beta genes was performed with a multiplex PCR assay on genomic DNA. On the Illumina HiSeq System, the amplified TCR beta libraries were sequenced as 87-base-pair reads. The study's own analysis went as follows. Across the 640 or so repertoires, a later analysis counted tens of millions of unique TCR beta chains, 9.5 million to 13 million of which were shared by at least two donors. Raw reads were error-corrected and collapsed into unique sequences with a nearest-neighbor algorithm that merged closely related sequences to remove PCR and sequencing errors. V, D and J gene segments were assigned by aligning CDR3 sequences to IMGT reference sequences. For a sequence to be retained, a match of at least six nucleotides was required to both a V gene segment and a J gene segment. Rearrangements were called productive when the CDR3 lacked stop codons and stayed in frame with V and J; all others were non-productive. CDR3 was defined according to IMGT convention as the region running from the second conserved V-encoded cysteine to the conserved J-encoded phenylalanine. Sequences without an unambiguous match to a single V gene segment were excluded from the earlier analysis of several hundred of the donors. In an earlier analysis of a few hundred of the donors, V segments were called functional above 56.7% productive rearrangements and were called segregating when the between-donor standard deviation exceeded 5%. A statistical classification framework was developed to diagnose cytomegalovirus status using the catalog of TCR beta chain sequences. In a later analysis, V and J genes were assigned by comparing TCR nucleotide sequences against IMGT/GENE-DB human TR gene sequences. A later analysis assigned CDR3 sequences and most-parsimonious VDJ recombination scenarios with the TCRdist pipeline. In a later analysis, each TCR beta chain was defined by its CDR3 amino acid sequence together with its V-gene family, and reads lacking a unique V-gene family were excluded. In a later analysis, 450 to 600 highly shared, low-generation-probability nucleotide sequences were removed to address suspected cross-contamination and a sequencing artifact. A later analysis calculated a clonal expansion index for each public chain from normalized within-repertoire ranks of inferred template counts. Generation probabilities in a later analysis came from a VDJ recombination model fitted to out-of-frame rearrangements, and those results were checked against IGoR. A later analysis scored TCR-TCR, TCR-HLA and TCR-CMV co-occurrence with hypergeometric tests, applying a repertoire-size bias correction to TCR pairs. A later analysis estimated false discovery rates by permuting HLA or CMV assignments 20 times. In a later analysis, co-occurring TCRs were grouped with DBSCAN, and TCRdist sequence similarity was added when clustering was performed within HLA-allele-positive subsets. Repertoires with fewer than 30,000 or more than 120,000 public chains, plus five repertoires with anomalous nucleotide sharing, were excluded from co-occurrence clustering. Not all clones reach the TCRdb copy of this immuneACCESS table, which keeps in-frame sequences only. Checked studies attribute under half of the gap to unresolved V genes and leave the rest unexplained. That table is the source of V, J and clone size, and D and trimming were worked out from the DNA. In all, the sample holds approximately 160,000 clones, and around 85% of those were seen once. Approximately 2% of the sample goes to the ten largest clones.

The cohort comprised fewer than 700 healthy bone marrow donors. Cohort members were all nominally healthy when sampled, although unrecorded immune exposures were likely present. Of the 600 to 750 cohort members, nearly 300 had a positive CMV serostatus and 350 to 450 had a negative one, while no CMV serostatus was recorded for the donor. Each donor provided a peripheral blood sample, and peripheral blood mononuclear cells were used for TCR beta sequencing. Genomic DNA extraction from the blood cell samples was performed with the Qiagen DNeasy Blood Extraction Kit. The sample was PBMCs. The receptor's source is a human donor in good health. The rearranged chain carries TRBV7-8 and TRBJ2-6, with 7 central nucleotides matching TRBD2. CDR3 sequence: CASRRTWGGAPGANVLTF. The DNA sequence reads TGTGCCAGCAGACGAACGTGGGGAGGGGCCCCTGGGGCCAACGTCCTGACTTTC.